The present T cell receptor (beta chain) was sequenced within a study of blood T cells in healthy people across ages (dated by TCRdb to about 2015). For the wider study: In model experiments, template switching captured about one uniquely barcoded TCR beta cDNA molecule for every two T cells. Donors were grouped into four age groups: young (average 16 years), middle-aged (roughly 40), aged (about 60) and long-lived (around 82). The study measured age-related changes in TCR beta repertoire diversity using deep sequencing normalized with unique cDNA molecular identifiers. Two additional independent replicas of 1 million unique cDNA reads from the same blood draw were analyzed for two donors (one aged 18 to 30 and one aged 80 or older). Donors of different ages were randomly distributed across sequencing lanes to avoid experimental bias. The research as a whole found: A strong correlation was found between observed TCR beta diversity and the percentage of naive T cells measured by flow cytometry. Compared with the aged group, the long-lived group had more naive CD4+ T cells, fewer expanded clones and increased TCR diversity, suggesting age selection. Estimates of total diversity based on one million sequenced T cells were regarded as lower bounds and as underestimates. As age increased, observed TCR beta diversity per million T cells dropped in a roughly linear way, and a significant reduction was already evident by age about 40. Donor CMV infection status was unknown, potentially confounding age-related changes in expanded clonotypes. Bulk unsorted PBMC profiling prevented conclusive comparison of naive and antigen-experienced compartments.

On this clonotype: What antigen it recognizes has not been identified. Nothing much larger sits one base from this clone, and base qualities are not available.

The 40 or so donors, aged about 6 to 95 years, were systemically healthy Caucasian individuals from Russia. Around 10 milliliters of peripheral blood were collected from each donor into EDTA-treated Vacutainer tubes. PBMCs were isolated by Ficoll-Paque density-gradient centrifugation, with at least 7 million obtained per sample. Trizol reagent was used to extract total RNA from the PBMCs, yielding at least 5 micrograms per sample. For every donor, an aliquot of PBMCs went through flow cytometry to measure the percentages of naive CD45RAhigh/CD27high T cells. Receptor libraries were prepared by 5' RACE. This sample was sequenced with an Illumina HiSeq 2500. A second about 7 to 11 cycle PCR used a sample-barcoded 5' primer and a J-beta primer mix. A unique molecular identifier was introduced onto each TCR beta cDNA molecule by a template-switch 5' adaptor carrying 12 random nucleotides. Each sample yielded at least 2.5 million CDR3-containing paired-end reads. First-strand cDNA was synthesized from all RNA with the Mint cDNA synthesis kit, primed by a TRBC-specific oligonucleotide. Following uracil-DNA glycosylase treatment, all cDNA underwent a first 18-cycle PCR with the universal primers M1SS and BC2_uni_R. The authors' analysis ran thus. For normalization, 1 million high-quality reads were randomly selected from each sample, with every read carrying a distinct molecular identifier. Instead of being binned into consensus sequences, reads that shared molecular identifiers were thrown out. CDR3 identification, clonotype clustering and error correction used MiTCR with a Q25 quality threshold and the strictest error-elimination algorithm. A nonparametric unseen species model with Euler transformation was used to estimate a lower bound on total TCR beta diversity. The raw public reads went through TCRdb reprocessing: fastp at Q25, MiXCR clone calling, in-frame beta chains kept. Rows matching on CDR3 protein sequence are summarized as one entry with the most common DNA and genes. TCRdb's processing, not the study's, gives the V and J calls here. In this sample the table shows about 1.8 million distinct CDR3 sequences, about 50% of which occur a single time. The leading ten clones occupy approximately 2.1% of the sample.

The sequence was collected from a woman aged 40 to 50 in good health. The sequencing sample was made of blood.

The CDR3 is CASSQDWIGALHF. The DNA is as follows: TGCGCCAGCAGCCAAGACTGGATTGGGGCCCTCCACTTT. This sequence uses TRBV4-3 and TRBJ1-6; confidence is insufficient to name the D gene. CDR1 and CDR2 are read off the germline V gene as LGHNA and YSLEER. The junction carries 11 bases between V and J, which are trimmed by 0 bases and 14 bases respectively. The CDR3, cysteine through phenylalanine, is 13 amino acids long. CDR3 DNA only is kept here, 39 bases in frame from base 1.